Included here is one T cell receptor beta chain sequence, with context. Its antigen remains unidentified. Unique molecular identifiers tagged the TCRbeta library. In TCRdb, the PCR reads were re-called with MiXCR into one record per CDR3 protein. There are 700,000 to 950,000 distinct CDR3 sequences in the sample; roughly 15% occur only once, and 5% lies in the top ten. The sample belongs to a study of T-cell reconstitution after alpha-beta-depleted transplantation in children. Points from the study as a whole: T-cell numbers and diversity one year post-transplant derived largely from freshly generated T cells. It was reported that alpha-beta T cells came from several hundred expanded graft clones (about two months after transplant).

The CDR3 consists of 14 residues. Germline CDR1 and CDR2: MGHRA and YSYEKL. The V end lost 1 base, the J end lost 4 bases, and 7 bases lay between the germline ends. The receptor was derived from a male patient between 10 and 17 years old who had a stem cell transplant for acute lymphoblastic leukemia, so the T cells may come from the graft donor. Sequences were derived from PBMCs, mostly from graft donor cells, sampled 360 days after TCRalphabeta/CD19-depleted stem cell transplant. The V and J genes are TRBV4-1 and TRBJ1-4; unclear D gene. The CDR3 DNA is TGCGCCAGCAGCCAAGGAGGTTTTAATGAAAAACTGTTTTTT. Translation: CASSQGGFNEKLFF.